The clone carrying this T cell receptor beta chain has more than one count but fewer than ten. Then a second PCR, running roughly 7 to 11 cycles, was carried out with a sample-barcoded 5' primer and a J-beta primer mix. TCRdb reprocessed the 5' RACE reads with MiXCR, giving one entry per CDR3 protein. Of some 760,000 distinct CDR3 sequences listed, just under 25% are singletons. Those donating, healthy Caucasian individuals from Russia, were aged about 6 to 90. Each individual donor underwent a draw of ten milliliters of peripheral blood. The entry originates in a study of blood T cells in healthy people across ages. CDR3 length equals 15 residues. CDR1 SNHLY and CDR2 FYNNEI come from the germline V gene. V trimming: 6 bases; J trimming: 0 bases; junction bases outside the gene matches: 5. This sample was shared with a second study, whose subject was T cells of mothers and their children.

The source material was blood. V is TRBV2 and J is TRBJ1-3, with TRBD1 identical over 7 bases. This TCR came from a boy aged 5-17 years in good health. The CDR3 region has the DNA TGTGCCAGCAGCGTGGGACAGAACTCTGGAAACACCATATATTTT. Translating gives CASSVGQNSGNTIYF.